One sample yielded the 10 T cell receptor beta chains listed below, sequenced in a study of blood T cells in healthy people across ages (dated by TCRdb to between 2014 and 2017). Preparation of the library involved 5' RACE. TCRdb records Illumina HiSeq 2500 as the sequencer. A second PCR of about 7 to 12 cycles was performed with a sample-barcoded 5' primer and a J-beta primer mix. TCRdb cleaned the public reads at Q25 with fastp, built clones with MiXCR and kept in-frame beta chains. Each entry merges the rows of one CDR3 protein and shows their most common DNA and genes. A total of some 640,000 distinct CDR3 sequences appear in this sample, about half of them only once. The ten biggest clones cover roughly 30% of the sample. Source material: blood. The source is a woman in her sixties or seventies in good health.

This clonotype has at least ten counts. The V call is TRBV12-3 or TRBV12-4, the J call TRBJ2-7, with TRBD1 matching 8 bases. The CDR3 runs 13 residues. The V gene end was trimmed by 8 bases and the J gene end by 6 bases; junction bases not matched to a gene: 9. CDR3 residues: CASSVDRVGEQYF. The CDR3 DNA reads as TGTGCCAGCTCGGTGGACAGGGTGGGCGAGCAGTACTTC.

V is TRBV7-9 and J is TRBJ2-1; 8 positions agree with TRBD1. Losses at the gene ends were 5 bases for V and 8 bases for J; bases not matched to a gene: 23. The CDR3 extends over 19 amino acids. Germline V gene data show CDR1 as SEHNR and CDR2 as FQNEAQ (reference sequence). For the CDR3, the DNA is TGTGCCAGCAGCCTTGGGACAGGCCAACCCTCTACGGGGATCCATGAGCAGTTCTTC. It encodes CASSLGTGQPSTGIHEQFF.

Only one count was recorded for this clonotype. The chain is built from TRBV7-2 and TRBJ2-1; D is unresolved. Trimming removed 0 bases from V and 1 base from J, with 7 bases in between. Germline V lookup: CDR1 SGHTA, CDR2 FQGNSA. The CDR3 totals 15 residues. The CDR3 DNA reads TGTGCCAGCAGCTTAGCGGGGTTTTCCTACAATGAGCAGTTCTTC. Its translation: CASSLAGFSYNEQFF.

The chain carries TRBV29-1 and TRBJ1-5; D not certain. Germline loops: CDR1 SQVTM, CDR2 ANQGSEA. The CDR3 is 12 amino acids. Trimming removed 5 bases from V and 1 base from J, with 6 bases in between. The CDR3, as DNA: TGCAGCGTTCAGCGGAGCAATCAGCCCCAGCATTTT. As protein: CSVQRSNQPQHF.

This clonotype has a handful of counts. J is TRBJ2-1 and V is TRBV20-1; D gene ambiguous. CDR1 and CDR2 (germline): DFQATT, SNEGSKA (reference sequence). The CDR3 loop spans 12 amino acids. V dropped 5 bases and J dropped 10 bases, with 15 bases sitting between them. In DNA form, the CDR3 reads TGCAGTGCTCCCTTCGGCTATGGCGAGCAGTTCTTC. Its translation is CSAPFGYGEQFF.

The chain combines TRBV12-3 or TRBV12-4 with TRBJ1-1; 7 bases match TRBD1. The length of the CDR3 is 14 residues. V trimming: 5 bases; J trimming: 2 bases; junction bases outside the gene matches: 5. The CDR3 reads CASSHRQGNTEAFF. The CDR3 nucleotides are TGTGCCAGCAGTCATCGACAGGGCAACACTGAAGCTTTCTTT.

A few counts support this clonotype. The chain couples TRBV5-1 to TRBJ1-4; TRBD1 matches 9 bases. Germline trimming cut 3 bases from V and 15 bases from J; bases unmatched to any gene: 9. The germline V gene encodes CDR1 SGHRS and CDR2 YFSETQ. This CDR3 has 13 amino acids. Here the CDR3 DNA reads TGCGCCAGCAGCTATGACTACCGGGACAGGGTGTTTTTT. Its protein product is CASSYDYRDRVFF.

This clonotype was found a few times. CDR3 loop: CASSFRLYNEQFF. In nucleotides, the CDR3 is TGTGCCAGCAGTTTCCGATTATACAATGAGCAGTTCTTC. This sequence joins TRBV28 and TRBJ2-1; D gene ambiguous. V lost 3 bases, J lost 4 bases, and 7 bases lay in between. Germline V gene data show CDR1 as MDHEN and CDR2 as SYDVKM. There are 13 residues in the CDR3.

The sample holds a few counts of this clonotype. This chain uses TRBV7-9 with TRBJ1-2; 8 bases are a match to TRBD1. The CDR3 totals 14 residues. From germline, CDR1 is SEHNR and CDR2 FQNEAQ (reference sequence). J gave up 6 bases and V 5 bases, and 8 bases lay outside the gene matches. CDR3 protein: CASSPGTGINGYTF. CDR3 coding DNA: TGTGCCAGCAGCCCCGGGACAGGTATAAATGGCTACACCTTC.

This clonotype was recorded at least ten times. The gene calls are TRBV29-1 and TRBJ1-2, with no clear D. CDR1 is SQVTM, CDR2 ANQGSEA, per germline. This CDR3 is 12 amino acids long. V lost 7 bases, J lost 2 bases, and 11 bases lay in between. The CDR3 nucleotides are TGCAGCGCTGGGCGAGGGAACTATGGCTACACCTTC. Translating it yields CSAGRGNYGYTF.